The sequence of this T cell receptor (beta chain) was determined in a study of shared clonotypes between healthy human individuals. The input for sorted-subset replicate PCRs was around 210 ng DNA, 25,000 to 30,000 T cell genomes. This table comes from immunoSEQ multiplex PCR, and its TCRdb copy is limited to in-frame clones, with some not included. The profile shows roughly 2,000,000 clones, 90% to 95% of them singletons. Terminally differentiated effector memory CD45RA+ cells were excluded from the naive CD8 cells, which were CD45RO-negative and positively selected for CCR7. J gave up 5 bases and V 5 bases, and 13 bases lay outside the gene matches. Germline V gives CDR1 MDHEN, CDR2 SYDVKM. There are 16 residues in the CDR3.

The sequence was obtained from a young man in good health. Some clones in this sample may be carry-over from other donors' samples. V usage is TRBV28 and J usage is TRBJ2-5; TRBD2 agrees at 8 bases. The sample comprised naive CD8+ T cells from PBMCs. The DNA of the CDR3 is TGTGCCAGCAGTCAACTAGCGGAGGCGGTGAGGGAGACCCAGTACTTC. Translated, it gives CASSQLAEAVRETQYF.